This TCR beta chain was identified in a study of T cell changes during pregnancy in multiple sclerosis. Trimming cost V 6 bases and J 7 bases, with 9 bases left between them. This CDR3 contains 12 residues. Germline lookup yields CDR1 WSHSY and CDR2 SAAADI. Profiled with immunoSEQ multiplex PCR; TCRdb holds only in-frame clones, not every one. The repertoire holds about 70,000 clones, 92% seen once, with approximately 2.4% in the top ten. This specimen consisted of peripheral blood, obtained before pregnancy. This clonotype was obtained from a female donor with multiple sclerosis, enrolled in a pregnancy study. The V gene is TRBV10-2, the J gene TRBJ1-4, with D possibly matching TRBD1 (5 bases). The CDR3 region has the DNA TGCGCCAGCAGCCATACAGGTGAAAAACTGTTTTTT. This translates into CASSHTGEKLFF.